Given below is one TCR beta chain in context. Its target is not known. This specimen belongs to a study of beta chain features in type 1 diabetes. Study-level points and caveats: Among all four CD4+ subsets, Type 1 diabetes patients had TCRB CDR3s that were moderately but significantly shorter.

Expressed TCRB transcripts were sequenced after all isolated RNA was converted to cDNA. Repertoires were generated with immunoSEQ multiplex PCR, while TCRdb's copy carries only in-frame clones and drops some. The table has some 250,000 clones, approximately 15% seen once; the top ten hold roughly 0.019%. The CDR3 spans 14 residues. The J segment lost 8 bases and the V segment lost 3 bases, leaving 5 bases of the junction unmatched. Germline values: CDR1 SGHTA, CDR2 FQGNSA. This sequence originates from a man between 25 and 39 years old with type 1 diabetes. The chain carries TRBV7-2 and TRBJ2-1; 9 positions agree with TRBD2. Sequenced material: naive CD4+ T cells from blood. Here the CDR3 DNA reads TGTGCCAGCAGCTTTAGCGGGAGTTACGATGAGCAGTTCTTC. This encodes CASSFSGSYDEQFF.